Sequencing of this TCR beta chain was carried out in a study of somatic mutations in cytotoxic T cells in rheumatoid arthritis. The study's findings and limits: Among rheumatoid arthritis patients, TRBV07 appeared slightly underrepresented, and this finding was left without any adjustment for multiple comparisons.

Some clones are missing from TCRdb's copy, which holds only in-frame ones; the method was immunoSEQ multiplex PCR. The repertoire includes about 12,000 clones, roughly 80% of them detected once, and more than 9% sits in the top ten. Germline trimming cut 3 bases from V and 7 bases from J; bases unmatched to any gene: 4. The germline V gene encodes CDR1 SGDLS and CDR2 YYNGEE. The CDR3 length is 13 residues. In the case of this clone: Its antigen is unknown.

The sample consisted of CD8+ T cells sorted from blood. This clonotype was obtained from a woman aged 40 to 55 in good health. The gene calls are TRBV9 and TRBJ2-1, with 7 bases aligning to TRBD1. The CDR3 loop reads CASSGTGYNEQFF. In DNA, the CDR3 is TGTGCCAGCAGCGGGACAGGCTATAATGAGCAGTTCTTC.